This T cell receptor beta chain was identified during a study of beta chain features in type 1 diabetes. This clone was observed a few times. What it binds is unknown. The study reverse transcribed the entire isolated RNA, so it sequenced expressed TCRB transcripts. Some clones are missing from TCRdb's copy, which holds only in-frame ones; the method was immunoSEQ multiplex PCR. The sample lists about 140,000 clones; 6.5% to 8.5% were seen once. Study observations and caveats: Naive, central memory and Treg TCRB repertoires appeared more alike in patients than in healthy donors.

This sequence originates from a woman in her twenties or thirties in good health. Sequencing was carried out using central memory CD4+ T cells from blood.

CDR3 sequence: CASSDRVGSYEQYF. CDR3 DNA: TGTGCCAGCAGCGACAGGGTGGGTTCCTACGAGCAGTACTTC. The chain joins TRBV7-2 to TRBJ2-7; TRBD1 agrees at 7 bases. The CDR3 extends over 14 amino acids. CDR1 is SGHTA, CDR2 FQGNSA, per germline. V dropped 5 bases and J dropped 1; count of bases not matched to a gene: 5.